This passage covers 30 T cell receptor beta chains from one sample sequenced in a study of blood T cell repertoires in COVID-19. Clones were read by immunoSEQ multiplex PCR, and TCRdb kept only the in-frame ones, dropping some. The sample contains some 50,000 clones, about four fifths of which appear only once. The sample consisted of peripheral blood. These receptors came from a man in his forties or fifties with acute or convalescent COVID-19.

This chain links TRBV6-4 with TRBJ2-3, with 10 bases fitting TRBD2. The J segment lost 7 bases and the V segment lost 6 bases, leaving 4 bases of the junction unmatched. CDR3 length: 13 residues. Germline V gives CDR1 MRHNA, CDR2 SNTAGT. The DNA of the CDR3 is TGTGCCAGCAGAGGACTAGCGGATTATACGCAGTATTTT. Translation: CASRGLADYTQYF.

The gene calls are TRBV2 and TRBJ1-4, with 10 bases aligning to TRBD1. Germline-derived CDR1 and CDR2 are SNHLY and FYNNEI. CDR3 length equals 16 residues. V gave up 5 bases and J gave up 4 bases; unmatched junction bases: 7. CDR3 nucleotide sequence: TGTGCCAGCAGTCGGGACAGGGGCCCTAATAATGAAAAACTGTTTTTT. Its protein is CASSRDRGPNNEKLFF.

This CDR3 reads CASTPGQGAGGYTF. The DNA for the CDR3 is TGTGCCAGCACCCCGGGACAGGGGGCAGGTGGCTACACCTTC. The genes are TRBV5-4 and TRBJ1-2; 12 bases agree with TRBD1. This CDR3 has 14 residues. Germline V gives CDR1 SGHNT, CDR2 YYREEE (reference sequence). V lost 6 bases, J lost 7 bases, and 7 bases stayed unmatched. Full variable domain (missing parts from reference TRBV5-4 and TRBJ1-2): ETGVTQSPTHLIKTRGQQVTLRCSSQSGHNTVSWYQQALGQGPQFIFQYYREEENGRGNFPPRFSGLQFPNYSSELNVNALELDDSALYLCASTPGQGAGGYTFGSGTRLTVV.

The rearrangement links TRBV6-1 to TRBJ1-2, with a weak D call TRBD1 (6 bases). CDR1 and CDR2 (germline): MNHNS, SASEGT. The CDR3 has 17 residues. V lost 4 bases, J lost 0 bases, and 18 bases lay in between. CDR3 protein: CASSAQGRRSTNYGYTF. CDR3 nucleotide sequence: TGTGCCAGCAGTGCACAGGGTAGGAGGAGTACTAACTATGGCTACACCTTC.

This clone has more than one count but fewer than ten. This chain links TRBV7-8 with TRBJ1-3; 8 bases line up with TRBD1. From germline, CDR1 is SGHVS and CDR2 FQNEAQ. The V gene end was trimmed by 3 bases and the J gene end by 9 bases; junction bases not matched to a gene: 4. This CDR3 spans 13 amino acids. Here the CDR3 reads CASSLGQEFTIYF. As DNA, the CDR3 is TGTGCCAGCAGCTTGGGACAGGAGTTCACCATATATTTT.

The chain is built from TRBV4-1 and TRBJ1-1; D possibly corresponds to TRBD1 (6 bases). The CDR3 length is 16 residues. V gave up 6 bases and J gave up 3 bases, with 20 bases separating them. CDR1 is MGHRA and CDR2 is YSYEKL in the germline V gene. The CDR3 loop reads CASRSTGGREDTEAFF. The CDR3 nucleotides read TGCGCCAGCAGGTCGACTGGGGGGCGGGAGGACACTGAAGCTTTCTTT.

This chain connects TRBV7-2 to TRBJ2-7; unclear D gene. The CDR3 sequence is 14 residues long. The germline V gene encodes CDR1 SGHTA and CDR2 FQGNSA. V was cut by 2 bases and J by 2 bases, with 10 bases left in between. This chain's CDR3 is CASSLSDGAYEQYF. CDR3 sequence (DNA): TGTGCCAGCAGCTTAAGTGACGGAGCCTACGAGCAGTACTTC.

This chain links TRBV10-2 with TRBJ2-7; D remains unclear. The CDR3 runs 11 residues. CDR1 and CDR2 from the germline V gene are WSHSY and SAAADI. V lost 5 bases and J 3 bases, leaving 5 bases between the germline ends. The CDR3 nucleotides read TGCGCCAGCAGTACCTACTACGAGCAGTACTTC. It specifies CASSTYYEQYF.

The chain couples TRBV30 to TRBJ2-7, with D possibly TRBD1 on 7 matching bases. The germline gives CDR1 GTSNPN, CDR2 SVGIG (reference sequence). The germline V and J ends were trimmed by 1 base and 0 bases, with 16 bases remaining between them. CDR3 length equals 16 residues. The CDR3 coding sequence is TGTGCCTGGAGTGGACAGGGCGGGATCAGCTCCTACGAGCAGTACTTC. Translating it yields CAWSGQGGISSYEQYF.

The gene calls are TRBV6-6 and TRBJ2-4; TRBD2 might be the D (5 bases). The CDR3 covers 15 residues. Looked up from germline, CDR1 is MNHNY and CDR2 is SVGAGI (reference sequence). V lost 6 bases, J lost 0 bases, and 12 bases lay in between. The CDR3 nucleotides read TGTGCCAGCAGCCCCTACGGACTAGCCAAAAACATTCAGTACTTC. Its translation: CASSPYGLAKNIQYF.

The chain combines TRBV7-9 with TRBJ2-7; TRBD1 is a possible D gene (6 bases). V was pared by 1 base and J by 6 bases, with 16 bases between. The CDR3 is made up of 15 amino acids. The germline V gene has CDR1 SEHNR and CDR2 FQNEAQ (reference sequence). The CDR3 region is CASSLGLDRTGEQYF. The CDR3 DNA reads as TGTGCCAGCAGCTTAGGCCTAGACAGGACGGGCGAGCAGTACTTC.

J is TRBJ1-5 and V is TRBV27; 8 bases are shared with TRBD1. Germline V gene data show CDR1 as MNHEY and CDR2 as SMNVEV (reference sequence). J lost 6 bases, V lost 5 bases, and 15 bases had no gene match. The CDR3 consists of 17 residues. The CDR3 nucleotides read TGTGCCAGCAGTGCTCGCGGCCCGACAGGGGAGGGTCAGCCCCAGCATTTT. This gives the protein CASSARGPTGEGQPQHF.

The CDR3 DNA reads as TGCAGCGTCACAGAAGCCTTCGATGAGCAGTTCTTC. It specifies CSVTEAFDEQFF. The chain recombines TRBV29-1 with TRBJ2-1; no clear D gene. CDR1 is SQVTM and CDR2 is ANQGSEA in the germline V gene. Trimming shortened V by 6 bases and J by 8 bases, and 14 bases separated the two germline ends. The length of the CDR3 is 12 residues.

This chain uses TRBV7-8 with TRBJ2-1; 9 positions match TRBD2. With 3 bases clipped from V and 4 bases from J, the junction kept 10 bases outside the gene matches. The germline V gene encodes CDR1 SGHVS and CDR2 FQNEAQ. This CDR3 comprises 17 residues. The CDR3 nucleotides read TGTGCCAGCAGCTTGGATCTTAGCGGGGGCCTATACAATGAGCAGTTCTTC. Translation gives CASSLDLSGGLYNEQFF.

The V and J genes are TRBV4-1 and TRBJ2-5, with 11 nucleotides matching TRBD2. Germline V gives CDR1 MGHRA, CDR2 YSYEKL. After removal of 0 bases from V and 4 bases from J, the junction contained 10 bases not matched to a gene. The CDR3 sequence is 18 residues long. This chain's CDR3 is CASSQEPGSGGAIETQYF. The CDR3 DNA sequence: TGCGCCAGCAGCCAAGAACCTGGTAGCGGGGGGGCAATAGAGACCCAGTACTTC.

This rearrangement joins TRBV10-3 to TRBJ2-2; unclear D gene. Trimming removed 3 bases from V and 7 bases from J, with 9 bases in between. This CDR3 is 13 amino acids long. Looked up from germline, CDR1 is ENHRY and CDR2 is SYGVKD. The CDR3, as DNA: TGTGCCATCAGTGATCGACTGCTCGGGGAGCTGTTTTTT. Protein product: CAISDRLLGELFF.

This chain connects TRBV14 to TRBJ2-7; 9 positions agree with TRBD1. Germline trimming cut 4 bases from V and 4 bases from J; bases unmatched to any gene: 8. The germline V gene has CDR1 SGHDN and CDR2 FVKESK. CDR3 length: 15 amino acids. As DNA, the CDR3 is TGTGCCAGCAGCCTAACGGGGACAGGGCGGTACGAGCAGTACTTC. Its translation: CASSLTGTGRYEQYF.

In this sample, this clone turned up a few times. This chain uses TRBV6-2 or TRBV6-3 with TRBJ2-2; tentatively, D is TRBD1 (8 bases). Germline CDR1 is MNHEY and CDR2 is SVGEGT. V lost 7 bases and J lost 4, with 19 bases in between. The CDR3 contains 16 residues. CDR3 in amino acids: CASNPQGGGFTGELFF. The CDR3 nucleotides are TGTGCCAGCAACCCACAGGGGGGGGGATTCACCGGGGAGCTGTTTTTT.

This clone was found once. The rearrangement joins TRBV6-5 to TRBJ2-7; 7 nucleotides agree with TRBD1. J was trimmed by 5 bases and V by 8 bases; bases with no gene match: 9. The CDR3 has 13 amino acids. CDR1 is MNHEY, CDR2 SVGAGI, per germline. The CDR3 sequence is CASGFRGFHEQYF. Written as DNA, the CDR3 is TGTGCCAGCGGGTTCAGGGGGTTCCACGAGCAGTACTTC.

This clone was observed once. The CDR3 is CASSFLSENTEAFF. The CDR3 DNA follows: TGTGCCAGCAGCTTCCTAAGTGAAAACACTGAAGCTTTCTTT. This chain uses TRBV7-9 with TRBJ1-1, with no clear D. This CDR3 region has 14 residues. V was clipped by 3 bases and J by 2 bases, with 10 bases between them. The V gene's germline CDR1 is SEHNR and CDR2 FQNEAQ (reference sequence).

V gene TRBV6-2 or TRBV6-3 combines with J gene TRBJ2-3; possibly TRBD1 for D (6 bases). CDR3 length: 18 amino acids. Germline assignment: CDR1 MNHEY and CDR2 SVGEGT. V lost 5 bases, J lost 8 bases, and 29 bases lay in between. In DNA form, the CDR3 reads TGTGCCAGCAGTCAACAGGGAGCAGCAATACACAGATTCGTTACGCAGTATTTT. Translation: CASSQQGAAIHRFVTQYF.

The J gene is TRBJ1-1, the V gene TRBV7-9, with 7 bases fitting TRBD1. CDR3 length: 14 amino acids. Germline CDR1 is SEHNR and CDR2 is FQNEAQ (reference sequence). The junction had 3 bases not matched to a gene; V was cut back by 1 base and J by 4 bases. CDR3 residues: CASSLEGAGTEAFF. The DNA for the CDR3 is TGTGCCAGCAGCTTAGAGGGGGCGGGCACTGAAGCTTTCTTT.

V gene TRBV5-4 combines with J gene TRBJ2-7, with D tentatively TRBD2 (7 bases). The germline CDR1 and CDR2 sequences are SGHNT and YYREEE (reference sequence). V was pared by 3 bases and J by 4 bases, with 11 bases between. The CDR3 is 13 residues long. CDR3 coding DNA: TGTGCCAGCAGCTCTAGGGGGGGGTACGAGCAGTACTTC. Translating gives CASSSRGGYEQYF.

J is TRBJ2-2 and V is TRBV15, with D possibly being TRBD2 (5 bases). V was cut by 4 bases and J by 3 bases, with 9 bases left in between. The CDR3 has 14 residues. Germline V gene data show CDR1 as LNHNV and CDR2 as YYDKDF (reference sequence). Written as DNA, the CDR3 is TGTGCCACCAGCACGGCCGGGGACACCGGGGAGCTGTTTTTT. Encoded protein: CATSTAGDTGELFF.

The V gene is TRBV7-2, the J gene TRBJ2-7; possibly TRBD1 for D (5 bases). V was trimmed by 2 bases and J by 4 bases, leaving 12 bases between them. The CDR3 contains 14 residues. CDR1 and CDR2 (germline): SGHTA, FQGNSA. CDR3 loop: CASSLYQGTYEQYF. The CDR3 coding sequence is TGTGCCAGCAGCTTATATCAGGGCACGTACGAGCAGTACTTC.

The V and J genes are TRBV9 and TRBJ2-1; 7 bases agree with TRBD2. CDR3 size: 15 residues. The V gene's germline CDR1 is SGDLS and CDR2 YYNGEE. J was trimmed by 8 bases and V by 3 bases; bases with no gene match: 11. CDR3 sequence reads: CASSARPGLLYEQFF. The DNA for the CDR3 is TGTGCCAGCAGCGCCCGACCGGGACTACTCTATGAGCAGTTCTTC.

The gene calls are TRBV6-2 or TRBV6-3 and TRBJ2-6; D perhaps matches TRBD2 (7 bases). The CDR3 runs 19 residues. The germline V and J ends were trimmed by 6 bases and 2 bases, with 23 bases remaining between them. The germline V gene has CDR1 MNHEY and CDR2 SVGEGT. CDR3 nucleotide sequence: TGTGCCAGCAGCCACTGGGAGGGTCCCGAGGGGGCTGGGGCCAACGTCCTGACTTTC. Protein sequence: CASSHWEGPEGAGANVLTF.

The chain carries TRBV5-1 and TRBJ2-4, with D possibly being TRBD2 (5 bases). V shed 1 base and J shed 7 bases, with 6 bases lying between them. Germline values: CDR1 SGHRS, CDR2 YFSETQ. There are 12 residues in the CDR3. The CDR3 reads CASSLPGNIQYF. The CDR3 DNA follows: TGCGCCAGCAGCTTGCCGGGGAACATTCAGTACTTC.

CDR3 coding DNA: TGTGCCAGCAGTTACTCGGGGGGGGCCGGGCAGCCCCAGCATTTT. It specifies CASSYSGGAGQPQHF. The chain is built from TRBV6-5 and TRBJ1-5; the D gene is possibly TRBD1 (6 bases). V lost 0 bases and J lost 7, with 13 bases in between. Germline assignment: CDR1 MNHEY and CDR2 SVGAGI. This CDR3 spans 15 amino acids.

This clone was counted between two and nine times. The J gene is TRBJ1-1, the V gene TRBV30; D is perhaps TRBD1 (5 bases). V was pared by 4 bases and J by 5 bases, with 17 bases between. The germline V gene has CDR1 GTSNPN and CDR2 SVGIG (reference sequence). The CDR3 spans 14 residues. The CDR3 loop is CAWTTGRVGTEAFF. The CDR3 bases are TGTGCCTGGACCACAGGCCGGGTTGGGACTGAAGCTTTCTTT.